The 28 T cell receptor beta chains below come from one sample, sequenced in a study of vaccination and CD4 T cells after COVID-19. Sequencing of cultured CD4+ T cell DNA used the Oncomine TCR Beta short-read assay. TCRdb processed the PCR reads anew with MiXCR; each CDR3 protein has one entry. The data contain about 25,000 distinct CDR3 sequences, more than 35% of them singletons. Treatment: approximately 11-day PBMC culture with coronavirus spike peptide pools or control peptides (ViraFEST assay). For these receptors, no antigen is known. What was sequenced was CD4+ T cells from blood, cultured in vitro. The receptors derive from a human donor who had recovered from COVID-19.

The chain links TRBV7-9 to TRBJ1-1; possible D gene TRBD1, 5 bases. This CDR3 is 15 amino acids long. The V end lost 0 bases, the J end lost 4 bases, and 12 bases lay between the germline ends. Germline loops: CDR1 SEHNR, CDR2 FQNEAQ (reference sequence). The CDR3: CASSLAGTWGTEAFF. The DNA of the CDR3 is TGTGCCAGCAGCTTAGCAGGGACTTGGGGCACTGAAGCTTTCTTT. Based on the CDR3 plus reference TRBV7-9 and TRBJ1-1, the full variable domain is DTGVSQNPRHKITKRGQNVTFRCDPISEHNRLYWYRQTLGQGPEFLTYFQNEAQLEKSRLLSDRFSAERPKGSFSTLEIQRTEQGDSAMYLCASSLAGTWGTEAFFGQGTRLTVV.

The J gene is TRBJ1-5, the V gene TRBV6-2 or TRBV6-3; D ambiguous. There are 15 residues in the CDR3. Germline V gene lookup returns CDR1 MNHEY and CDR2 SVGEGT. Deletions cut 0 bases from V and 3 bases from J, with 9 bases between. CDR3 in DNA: TGTGCCAGCAGTTACTCGGGCGGTAACAATCAGCCCCAGCATTTT. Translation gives CASSYSGGNNQPQHF.

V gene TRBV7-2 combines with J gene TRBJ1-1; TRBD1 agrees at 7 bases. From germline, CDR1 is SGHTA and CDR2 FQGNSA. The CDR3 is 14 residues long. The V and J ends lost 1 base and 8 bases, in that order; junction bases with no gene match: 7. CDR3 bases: TGTGCCAGCAGCTTAGTTCGACAGGGCAAGGAAGCTTTCTTT. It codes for CASSLVRQGKEAFF.

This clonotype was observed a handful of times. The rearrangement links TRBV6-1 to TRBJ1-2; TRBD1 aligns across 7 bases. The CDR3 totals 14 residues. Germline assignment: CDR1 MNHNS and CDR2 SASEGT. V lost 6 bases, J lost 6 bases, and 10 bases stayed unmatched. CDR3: CASRSPTGLDGYTF. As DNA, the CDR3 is TGTGCCAGCAGATCCCCGACAGGGCTGGATGGCTACACCTTC.

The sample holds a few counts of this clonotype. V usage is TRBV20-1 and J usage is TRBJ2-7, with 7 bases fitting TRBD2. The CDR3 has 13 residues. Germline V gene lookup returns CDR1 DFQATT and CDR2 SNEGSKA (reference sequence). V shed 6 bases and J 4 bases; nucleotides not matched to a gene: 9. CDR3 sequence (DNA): TGCAGTGCGGCCGCGGGCGGGAGTTACGAGCAGTACTTC. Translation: CSAAAGGSYEQYF.

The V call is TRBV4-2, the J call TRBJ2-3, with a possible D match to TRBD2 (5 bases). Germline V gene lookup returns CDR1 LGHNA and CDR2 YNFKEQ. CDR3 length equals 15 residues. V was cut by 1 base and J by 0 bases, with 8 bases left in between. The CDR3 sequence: CASSQGRTSTDTQYF. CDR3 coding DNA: TGTGCCAGCAGCCAAGGCCGGACTAGCACAGATACGCAGTATTTT.

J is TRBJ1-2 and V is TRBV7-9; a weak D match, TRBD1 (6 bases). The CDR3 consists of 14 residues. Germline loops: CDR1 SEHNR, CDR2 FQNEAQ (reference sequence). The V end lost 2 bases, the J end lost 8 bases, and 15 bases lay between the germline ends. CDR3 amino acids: CASSLMVGGRGYTF. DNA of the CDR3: TGTGCCAGCAGCTTAATGGTGGGGGGCAGAGGCTACACCTTC.

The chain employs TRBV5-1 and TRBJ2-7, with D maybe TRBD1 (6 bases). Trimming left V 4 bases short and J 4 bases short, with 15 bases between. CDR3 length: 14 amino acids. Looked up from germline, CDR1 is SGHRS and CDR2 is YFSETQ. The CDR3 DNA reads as TGCGCCAGCAGCCTGAGGGGGACAAATTACGAGCAGTACTTC. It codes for CASSLRGTNYEQYF.

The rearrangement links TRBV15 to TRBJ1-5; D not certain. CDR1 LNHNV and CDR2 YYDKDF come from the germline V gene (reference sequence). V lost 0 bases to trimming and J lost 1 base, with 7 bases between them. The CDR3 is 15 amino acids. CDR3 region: CATSRENLSNQPQHF. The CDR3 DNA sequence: TGTGCCACCAGCAGAGAGAATCTGAGCAATCAGCCCCAGCATTTT.

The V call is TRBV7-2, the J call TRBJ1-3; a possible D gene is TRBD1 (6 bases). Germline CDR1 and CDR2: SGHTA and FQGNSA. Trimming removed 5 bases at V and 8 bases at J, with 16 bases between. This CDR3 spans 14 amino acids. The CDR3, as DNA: TGTGCCAGCAGCCCCGGGGGGGCGCGGGACACCATATATTTT. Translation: CASSPGGARDTIYF.

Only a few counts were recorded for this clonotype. The CDR3 DNA sequence: TGTGCCAGCAGTCCAACCGGGGGCAACGAGCAGTACTTC. Translated, it gives CASSPTGGNEQYF. This chain links TRBV12-3 or TRBV12-4 with TRBJ2-1; D assignment may be TRBD1 or TRBD2 (6 bases each). The J call could be wrong; TRBJ2-7 is a better fit for the DNA end. The CDR3 loop spans 13 amino acids.

As DNA, the CDR3 is TGTGCCACCCTTTCAGGGGGACAATCGTGGGGAACTGAAGCTTTCTTT. Translated, it gives CATLSGGQSWGTEAFF. J is TRBJ1-1 and V is TRBV10-3; 7 nucleotides line up with TRBD1. The CDR3 covers 16 residues. Per the germline V gene, CDR1 is ENHRY and CDR2 is SYGVKD. With 10 bases clipped from V and 5 bases from J, the junction kept 19 bases outside the gene matches.

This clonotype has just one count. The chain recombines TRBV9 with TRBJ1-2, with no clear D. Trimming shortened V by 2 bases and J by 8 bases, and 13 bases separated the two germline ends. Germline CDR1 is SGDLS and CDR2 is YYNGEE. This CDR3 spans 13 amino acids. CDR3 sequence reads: CASSVFKGSGYTF. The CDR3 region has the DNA TGTGCCAGCAGCGTGTTTAAAGGGAGCGGCTACACCTTC.

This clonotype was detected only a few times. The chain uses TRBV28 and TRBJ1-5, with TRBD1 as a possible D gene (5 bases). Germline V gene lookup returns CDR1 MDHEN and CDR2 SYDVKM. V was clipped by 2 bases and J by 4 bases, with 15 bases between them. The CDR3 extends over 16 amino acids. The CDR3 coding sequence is TGTGCCAGCAGTTTAAGGGGATTTACAGGAAATCAGCCCCAGCATTTT. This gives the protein CASSLRGFTGNQPQHF.

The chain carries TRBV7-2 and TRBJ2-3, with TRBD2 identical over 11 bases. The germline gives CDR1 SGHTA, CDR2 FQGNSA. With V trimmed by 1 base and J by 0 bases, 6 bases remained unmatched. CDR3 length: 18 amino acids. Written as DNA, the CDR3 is TGTGCCAGCAGCTTAGAACTAGCGGGAGTGATTAGCACAGATACGCAGTATTTT. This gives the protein CASSLELAGVISTDTQYF.

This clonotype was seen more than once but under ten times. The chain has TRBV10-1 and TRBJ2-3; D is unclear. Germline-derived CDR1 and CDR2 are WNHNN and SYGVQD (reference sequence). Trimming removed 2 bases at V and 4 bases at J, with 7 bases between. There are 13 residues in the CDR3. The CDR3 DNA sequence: TGCGCCAGCAGTGAGCGGGTGCCAGATACGCAGTATTTT. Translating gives CASSERVPDTQYF.

The DNA of the CDR3 is TGTGCCAGCAGTACTCGGGAACACAAACTCATCTACGAGCAGTACTTC. Its translation: CASSTREHKLIYEQYF. This sequence joins TRBV27 and TRBJ2-7, with D tentatively TRBD2 (5 bases). The CDR3 loop spans 16 amino acids. With 5 bases removed from V and 3 bases from J, the gap between germline ends came to 20 bases. Germline CDR1 is MNHEY and CDR2 is SMNVEV (reference sequence).

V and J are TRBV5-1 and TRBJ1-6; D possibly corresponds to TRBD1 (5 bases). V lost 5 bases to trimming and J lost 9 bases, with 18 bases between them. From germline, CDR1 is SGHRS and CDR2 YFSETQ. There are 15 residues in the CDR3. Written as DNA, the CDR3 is TGCGCCAGCAGGGAGACAACAGGCGGGATTTCACCCCTCCACTTT. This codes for CASRETTGGISPLHF.

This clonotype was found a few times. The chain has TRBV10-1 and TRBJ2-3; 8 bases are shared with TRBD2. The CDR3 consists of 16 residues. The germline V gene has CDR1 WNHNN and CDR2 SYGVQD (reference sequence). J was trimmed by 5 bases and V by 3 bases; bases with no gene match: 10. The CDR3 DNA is TGCGCCAGCAGTGATGGCGGCGGGGGGTTAGGAGATACGCAGTATTTT. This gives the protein CASSDGGGGLGDTQYF.

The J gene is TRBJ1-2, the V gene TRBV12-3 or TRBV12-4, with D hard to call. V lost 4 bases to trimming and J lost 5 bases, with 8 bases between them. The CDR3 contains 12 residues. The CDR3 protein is CASSSMLYGYTF. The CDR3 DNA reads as TGTGCCAGCAGTTCAATGTTGTATGGCTACACCTTC.

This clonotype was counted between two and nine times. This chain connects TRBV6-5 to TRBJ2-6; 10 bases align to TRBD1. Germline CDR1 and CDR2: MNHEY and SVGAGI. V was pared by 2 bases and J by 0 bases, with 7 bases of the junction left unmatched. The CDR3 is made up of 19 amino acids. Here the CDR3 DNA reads TGTGCCAGCAGTTACGTCGGACAGGGGGTGATCTCTGGGGCCAACGTCCTGACTTTC. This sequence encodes CASSYVGQGVISGANVLTF.

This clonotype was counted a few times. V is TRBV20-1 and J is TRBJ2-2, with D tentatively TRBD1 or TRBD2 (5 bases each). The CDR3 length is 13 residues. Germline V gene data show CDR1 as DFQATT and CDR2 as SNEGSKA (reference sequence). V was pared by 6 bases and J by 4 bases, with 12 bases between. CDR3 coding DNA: TGCAGTGCCGAGGCGAGGGGCACCGGGGAGCTGTTTTTT. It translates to CSAEARGTGELFF.

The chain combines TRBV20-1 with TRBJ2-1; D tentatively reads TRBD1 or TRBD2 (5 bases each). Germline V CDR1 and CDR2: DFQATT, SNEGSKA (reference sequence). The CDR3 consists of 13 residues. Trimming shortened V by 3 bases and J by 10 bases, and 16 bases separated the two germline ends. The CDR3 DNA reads TGCAGTGCTAGTACCGGGGACCTTAACGAGCAGTTCTTC. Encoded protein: CSASTGDLNEQFF.

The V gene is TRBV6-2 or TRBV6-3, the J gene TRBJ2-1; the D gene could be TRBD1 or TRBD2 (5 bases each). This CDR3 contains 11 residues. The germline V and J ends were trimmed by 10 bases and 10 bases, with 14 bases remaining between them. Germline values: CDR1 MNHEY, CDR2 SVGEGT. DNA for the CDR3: TGTGCCACCTTGGACTGGGACGAGCAGTTCTTC. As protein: CATLDWDEQFF.

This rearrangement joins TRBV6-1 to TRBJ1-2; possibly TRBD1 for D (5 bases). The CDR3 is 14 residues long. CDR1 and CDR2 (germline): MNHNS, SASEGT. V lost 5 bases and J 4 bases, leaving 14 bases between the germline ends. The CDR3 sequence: CASSRDGGGYGYTF. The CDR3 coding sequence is TGTGCCAGCAGTAGGGACGGCGGGGGCTATGGCTACACCTTC.

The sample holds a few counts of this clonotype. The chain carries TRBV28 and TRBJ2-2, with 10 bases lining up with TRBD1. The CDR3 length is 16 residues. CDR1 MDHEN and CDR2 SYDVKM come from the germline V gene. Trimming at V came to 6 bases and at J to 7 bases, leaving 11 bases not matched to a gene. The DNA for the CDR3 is TGTGCCAGCAGCCCCACCGGGACAGGGGCGGACGGGGAGCTGTTTTTT. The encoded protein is CASSPTGTGADGELFF.

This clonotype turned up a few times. The CDR3 nucleotides read TGCAGTGCTTCTAGCGGGAGAAGACTGGCCGAGCAGTACTTC. Its protein product is CSASSGRRLAEQYF. The chain joins TRBV20-1 to TRBJ2-7, with TRBD2 matching over 10 bases. This CDR3 comprises 14 residues. Germline V gene lookup returns CDR1 DFQATT and CDR2 SNEGSKA (reference sequence). With V trimmed by 5 bases and J by 6 bases, 10 bases remained unmatched.

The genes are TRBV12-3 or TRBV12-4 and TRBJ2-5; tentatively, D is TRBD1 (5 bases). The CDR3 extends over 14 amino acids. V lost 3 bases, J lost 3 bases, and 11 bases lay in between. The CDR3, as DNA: TGTGCCAGCAGTTTTCCCGCCAGGGAAGAGACCCAGTACTTC. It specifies CASSFPAREETQYF.